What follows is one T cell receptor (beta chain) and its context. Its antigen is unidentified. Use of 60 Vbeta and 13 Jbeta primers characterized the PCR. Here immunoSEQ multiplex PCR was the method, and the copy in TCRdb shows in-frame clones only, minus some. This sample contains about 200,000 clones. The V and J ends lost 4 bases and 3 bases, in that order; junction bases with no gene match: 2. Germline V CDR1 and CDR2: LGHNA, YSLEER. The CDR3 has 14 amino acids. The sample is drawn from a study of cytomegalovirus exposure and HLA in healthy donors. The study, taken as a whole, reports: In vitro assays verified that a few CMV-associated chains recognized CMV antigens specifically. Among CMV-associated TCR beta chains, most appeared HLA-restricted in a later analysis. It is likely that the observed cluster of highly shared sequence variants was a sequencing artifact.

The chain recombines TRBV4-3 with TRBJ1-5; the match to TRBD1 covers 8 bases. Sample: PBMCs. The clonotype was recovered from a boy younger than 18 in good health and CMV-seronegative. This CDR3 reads CASSPTGVNQPQHF. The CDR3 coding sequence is TGCGCCAGCAGCCCGACAGGGGTCAATCAGCCCCAGCATTTT.